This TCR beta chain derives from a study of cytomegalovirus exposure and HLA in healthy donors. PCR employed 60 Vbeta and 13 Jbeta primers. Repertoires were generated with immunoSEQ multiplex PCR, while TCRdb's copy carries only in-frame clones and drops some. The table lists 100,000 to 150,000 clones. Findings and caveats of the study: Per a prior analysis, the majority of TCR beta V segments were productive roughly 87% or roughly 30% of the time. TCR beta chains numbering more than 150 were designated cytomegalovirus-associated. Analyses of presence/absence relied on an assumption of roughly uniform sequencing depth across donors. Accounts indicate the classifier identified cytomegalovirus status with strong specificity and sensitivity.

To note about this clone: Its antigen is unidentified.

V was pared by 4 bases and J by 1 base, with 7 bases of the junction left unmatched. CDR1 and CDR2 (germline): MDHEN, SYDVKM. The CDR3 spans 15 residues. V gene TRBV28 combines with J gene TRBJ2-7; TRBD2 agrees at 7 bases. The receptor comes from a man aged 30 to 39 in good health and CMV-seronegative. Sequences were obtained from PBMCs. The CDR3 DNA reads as TGTGCCAGCAGTTCCCCTAGCGGCCCATCCTACGAGCAGTACTTC. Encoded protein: CASSSPSGPSYEQYF.